A selection of T cell receptor beta chains follows, all from one sample in a study of cytomegalovirus exposure and HLA in healthy donors. Using immunoSEQ multiplex PCR, the repertoire was profiled, and TCRdb retains in-frame clones only, with some absent. The sample holds about 360,000 clones, 86% seen once. The sequenced sample consisted of PBMCs. Receptors originate from a young woman in good health and CMV-seronegative. Each CDR3 is given with its conserved first and last residue.

v_gene	len	CDR3aa
TRBV19	14	CASSAGVANEKLFF
TRBV4-1	18	CASSPREGAGGPGNEQFF
TRBV27	15	CASSLLGDMNTEAFF
TRBV5-6	16	CASSWGQGVRGNTIYF
TRBV29-1	16	CSVEDPGSGADYEQYF
TRBV7-6	17	CASSFGGSVGDPDTQYF
TRBV6-5	15	CASRSTGTGNQPQHF
TRBV7-9	13	CASSPGQPYEQYF
TRBV5-1	15	CASSITGFYNSPLHF
TRBV7-8	15	CASSLGTSVPPAQHF
TRBV2	15	CASSDGASGTGELFF
TRBV7-8	15	CASSEPGTSTETQYF
TRBV7-3	15	CASRPGQGNPGELFF
TRBV6-6	16	CASSYHTGTGTYEQYF
TRBV28	16	CASSLLGQPENQPQHF
TRBV5-4	14	CASSPDRGNYGYTF
TRBV14	18	CASSQARSGTGAKNIQYF
TRBV30	13	CAWSVWRNQPQHF
TRBV28	15	CASTLTIQGWETQYF
TRBV19	14	CASSIGASLYGYTF
TRBV6-5	14	CASTEGAPNEKLFF
TRBV18	19	CASSHAPGLAVTGANVLTF
TRBV7-6	14	CASSLGTAQETQYF
TRBV20-1	11	CSAVGRVGYTF
TRBV29-1	11	CSVRWGDGQYF
TRBV7-9	15	CASSSDRGSSQPQHF
TRBV7-9	12	CASSSLPGEQFF
TRBV6-1	14	CASMQDRGRYEQYF
TRBV4-1	16	CASSPRTGQSNQPQHF
TRBV9	14	CASSVNREGETQYF
TRBV7-2	16	CASRSSLAGGPYEQYF
TRBV6-9	18	CASSSLRLAGLNTGELFF
TRBV6-1	15	CASSEGQGGTGELFF
TRBV6-6	16	CASSYRDREGNTEAFF
TRBV25-1	16	CASSLNRGAYQETQYF
TRBV4-2	13	CASSQGEDREAFF
TRBV2	15	CASSTKLAGFGEQFF
TRBV6-5	15	CASSNEREAVYEQCF
TRBV6-5	15	CASSYSGPTYNEQFF
TRBV23-1	17	CASRSYRVGTSRQPQHF
TRBV9	14	CASSAGGGPHEQFF
TRBV30	14	CAWSPSRGKYGYTF
TRBV2	11	CASSDRGQGFF
TRBV10-2	13	CASSVDSNYEQYF
TRBV28	14	CASSRGGASYEQYF
TRBV6-1	14	CASKDREGAKPQHF
TRBV7-9	17	CASSPSWSGSSYNEQFF
TRBV15	13	CATSRDGGDEQFF
TRBV9	15	CASSVDGSGANVLTF
TRBV9	16	CASSPGLAGERDTQYF
TRBV7-9	13	CASRDNRQETQYF
TRBV9	15	CASSVGSVGNTEAFF
TRBV4-1	16	CASSAKALAAYNEQFF
TRBV30	12	CACRDSPYEQYF